A selection of T cell receptor beta chains follows, all from one sample in a study of chemoradiotherapy in HPV16-positive cancers. Assay: immunoSEQ multiplex PCR; the TCRdb copy retains only in-frame clones and omits some. The sample includes around 15,000 clones, 69% of them seen just once. The specimen was taken from a patient who underwent chemoradiotherapy. All receptors derive from a human donor with HPV-associated anogenital cancer. CDR3s include the opening cysteine and the closing phenylalanine or tryptophan. D genes are given only for firm matches. Not every row has a clone size; where given, it reads once, few, many or a size class.

cdr3_length	j_call	d_call	clone_size	v_call	cdr3_nt	cdr3_aa
15	TRBJ2-2	TRBD1	-	TRBV5-1	TGCGCCAGCAGCGTGGACACAGGGGATCTGGGGGAGCTGTTTTTT	CASSVDTGDLGELFF
11	TRBJ1-2	-	-	TRBV19	TGTGCCACCATGGGGTATGATGGCTACACCTTC	CATMGYDGYTF
15	TRBJ1-5	-	-	TRBV30	TGTGCCTGGGCAAGATCGGACAGAGCAGATCAGCCCCAGCATTTT	CAWARSDRADQPQHF
15	TRBJ1-2	-	-	TRBV30	TGTGCCTGGATCTCTCCGGGACTAGGGGACTATGGCTACACCTTC	CAWISPGLGDYGYTF
14	TRBJ1-2	-	-	TRBV19	TGTGCCAGTAGTCCCCAGGAGGAGATCTATGGCTACACCTTC	CASSPQEEIYGYTF
17	TRBJ2-1	-	-	TRBV7-8	TGTGCCAGCAGCCCAAGTATACGGCAGGGGGGCTACAATGAGCAGTTCTTC	CASSPSIRQGGYNEQFF
13	TRBJ1-2	TRBD1	-	TRBV11-2	TGTGCCAGCAGCCCCGGACAGGGTGGTGGCTACACCTTC	CASSPGQGGGYTF
14	TRBJ2-1	TRBD1	-	TRBV5-1	TGCGCCAGCAGCTCCGGGACAGGGCGCTCTGAGCAGTTCTTC	CASSSGTGRSEQFF
14	TRBJ2-7	-	-	TRBV5-5	TGTGCCAGCAGCTTGGGCGACAGCACCTACGAGCAGTACTTC	CASSLGDSTYEQYF
16	TRBJ1-3	-	-	TRBV7-9	TGTGCCAGCAGCTTAGTGGAATGGGGACGTAAAAACACCATATATTTT	CASSLVEWGRKNTIYF
13	TRBJ2-3	-	-	TRBV6-1	TGTGCCAGCAGTGCGGCAGGGAATTCGGCGCAGTATTTT	CASSAAGNSAQYF
15	TRBJ2-1	TRBD1	-	TRBV18	TGTGCCAGCTCATTACAGGGGAGCTCCTACAATGAGCAGTTCTTC	CASSLQGSSYNEQFF
16	TRBJ1-4	-	-	TRBV25-1	TGTGCCAGCAGTGACGGGCCTATTGCAACTAATGAAAAACTGTTTTTT	CASSDGPIATNEKLFF
15	TRBJ1-4	-	few	TRBV7-9	TGTGCCAGCAGCTTCGCGGCAGAGCCTAATGAAAAACTGTTTTTT	CASSFAAEPNEKLFF
14	TRBJ2-7	-	-	TRBV27	TGTGCCAGCAGTCCGATGACAAGCTCCTACGAGCAGTACTTC	CASSPMTSSYEQYF
12	TRBJ1-5	-	-	TRBV7-9	TGTGCCAGCAGCTTAGGCGATCAGCCCCAGCATTTT	CASSLGDQPQHF
15	TRBJ2-3	-	-	TRBV5-5	TGTGCCAGCAGCTTTGGACTGGAACTCACAGATACGCAGTATTTT	CASSFGLELTDTQYF
13	TRBJ2-2	-	-	TRBV6-5	TGTGCCAGCACCCTAAAACGGAACGGGGAGCTGTTTTTT	CASTLKRNGELFF
13	TRBJ1-1	-	-	TRBV29-1	TGCAGCGTTGAAAGAGGATTGGGCACTGAAGCTTTCTTT	CSVERGLGTEAFF
16	TRBJ1-1	TRBD1	once	TRBV7-6	TGTGCCAGCAGCTTAGTCACAGGGGGCATCAACACTGAAGCTTTCTTT	CASSLVTGGINTEAFF
12	TRBJ1-1	TRBD1	-	TRBV2	TGTGCCGGGACAGAAATGAACACTGAAGCTTTCTTT	CAGTEMNTEAFF
13	TRBJ2-2	-	-	TRBV6-5	TGTGCCACCCAGTTGTTGGACACCGGGGAGCTGTTTTTT	CATQLLDTGELFF
14	TRBJ1-4	-	-	TRBV5-1	TGCGCCAGCAGCCCGGGGGCAACTAATGAAAAACTGTTTTTT	CASSPGATNEKLFF
13	TRBJ1-5	-	few	TRBV30	TGTGCCTGGAGCCCTCAGGGTAATCAGCCCCAGCATTTT	CAWSPQGNQPQHF
14	TRBJ2-7	-	-	TRBV6-1	TGTGCCAGCAGTGAAGCGGGCATTACATACGAGCAGTACTTC	CASSEAGITYEQYF
15	TRBJ1-3	TRBD1	-	TRBV9	TGTGCCAGCAGCATTATGGGGACAGGGCCGGACACCATATATTTT	CASSIMGTGPDTIYF
19	TRBJ1-4	-	-	TRBV12-2	-	CASRRGWGQGALSNEKLFF
13	TRBJ2-1	-	-	TRBV30	TGTGCCTGGAGCGCACAGGGTCCCGGGGAGCAGTTCTTC	CAWSAQGPGEQFF
16	TRBJ2-7	TRBD1	-	TRBV7-9	TGTGCCAGCAGCGAACCTGACTCAGGGGGCTCTGGCGAGCAGTACTTC	CASSEPDSGGSGEQYF
15	TRBJ1-2	-	once	TRBV28	TGTGCCAGCCGGTCGTCGGACGCCCCCTACTATGGCTACACCTTC	CASRSSDAPYYGYTF
15	TRBJ2-1	TRBD2	once	TRBV7-8	TGTGCCAGCAGCCGCGCAGAAGCGGGGCTCTATGAGCAGTTCTTC	CASSRAEAGLYEQFF
15	TRBJ2-1	TRBD1	-	TRBV5-6	TGTGCCAGCAGCCCGGGGGACAGGACCTACAATGAGCAGTTCTTC	CASSPGDRTYNEQFF
17	TRBJ2-2	TRBD2	-	TRBV10-3	TGTGCCATCGCTCCTAGCGGGGGGGTAACTTATACCGGGGAGCTGTTTTTT	CAIAPSGGVTYTGELFF
18	TRBJ2-1	-	few	TRBV10-1	TGCGCCAGCACGTCCTTAGTTATCGGACAGCGCAAGGTCAATGAGCAGTTCTTC	CASTSLVIGQRKVNEQFF
17	TRBJ2-3	TRBD2	few	TRBV6-4	TGTGCCAGCAGTGACGGGTGGCTAGCGGGGGAGGCAGATACGCAGTATTTT	CASSDGWLAGEADTQYF
16	TRBJ1-3	TRBD1	once	TRBV13	TGTGCCAGCAGCACCGAGAACAGGGGGCGTGGAAACACCATATATTTT	CASSTENRGRGNTIYF
13	TRBJ2-3	-	-	TRBV7-9	TGTGCCAGCAGCAGGTACAGCACAGATACGCAGTATTTT	CASSRYSTDTQYF
14	TRBJ1-2	TRBD1	-	TRBV19	TGTGCCAGTAGTCAGACAGGGGACAACTATGGCTACACCTTC	CASSQTGDNYGYTF
13	TRBJ2-7	-	once	TRBV6-6	TGTGCCACGATAGGACTCGTCTCCTACGAGCAGTACTTC	CATIGLVSYEQYF
12	TRBJ1-6	-	-	TRBV7-9	TGTGCCAGCAGCTTAGATAGCGGGCCCCTCCACTTT	CASSLDSGPLHF
13	TRBJ2-7	-	-	TRBV5-4	TGTGCCAGCAGGGGGGACGGTCTGGGAGAGCAGTACTTC	CASRGDGLGEQYF
18	TRBJ1-4	-	-	TRBV19	TGTGCCAGTAGTCGTGGGAGAACAGCAGCTACAACTAATGAAAAACTGTTTTTT	CASSRGRTAATTNEKLFF
14	TRBJ2-4	-	-	TRBV6-5	TGTGCCAGCAGTTACGACAGCGCCAAAAACATTCAGTACTTC	CASSYDSAKNIQYF
16	TRBJ2-3	TRBD2	-	TRBV7-6	TGTGCCAGCAGCCCCAACCGGGGGGGCGCAGGGGATACGCAGTATTTT	CASSPNRGGAGDTQYF
14	TRBJ1-2	-	-	TRBV18	TGTGCCAGCTCACCAGGGGGATCTAACTATGGCTACACCTTC	CASSPGGSNYGYTF
16	TRBJ1-5	-	-	TRBV7-9	TGTGCCAGCAGCCTCGGACAGCCCAACAGCAATCAGCCCCAGCATTTT	CASSLGQPNSNQPQHF
15	TRBJ1-1	-	-	TRBV6-5	TGTGCCAGCAGTTACGGTGGGGCATCCTTTACTGAAGCTTTCTTT	CASSYGGASFTEAFF
18	TRBJ2-2	-	-	TRBV7-9	TGTGCCAGCAGCTTCGGTTCGCGGAGTAAACAAACACCCGGGGAGCTGTTTTTT	CASSFGSRSKQTPGELFF
15	TRBJ2-7	TRBD1	once	TRBV28	TGTGCCAGCAGCCGTGGACAGGGGGCTTCCTACGAGCAGTACTTC	CASSRGQGASYEQYF
13	TRBJ2-7	-	few	TRBV30	TGTGCCTGGACTCCGTGGGGGGCCTACGAGCAGTACTTC	CAWTPWGAYEQYF